These 24 T cell receptor beta chains were sequenced from one sample in a study of blood T cell repertoires in COVID-19. Sequenced by immunoSEQ multiplex PCR; TCRdb stores in-frame clones only, minus some. Of approximately 250,000 clones listed, 80% to 90% are singletons. Sequencing was done on a sample of peripheral blood. The receptors here all came from a man aged 60-69 years with acute or convalescent COVID-19.

The chain carries TRBV3-1 (or the pseudogene TRBV3-2) and TRBJ2-6; 7 nucleotides line up with TRBD2. The CDR3 loop spans 18 amino acids. Germline lookup yields CDR1 LGHDT and CDR2 YNNKEL (reference sequence). Losses at the gene ends were 4 bases for V and 2 bases for J; bases not matched to a gene: 11. The CDR3 region has the DNA TGTGCCAGCAGCCGACCCGGGACTACTGGCCCTGGGGCCAACGTCCTGACTTTC. Translated: CASSRPGTTGPGANVLTF.

This clone has more than one count but fewer than ten. V usage is TRBV9 and J usage is TRBJ1-4; D perhaps matches TRBD1 (5 bases). The CDR3 extends over 14 amino acids. Trimming took off 3 bases at V and 8 bases at J, with 14 bases between the two ends. CDR1 is SGDLS and CDR2 is YYNGEE in the germline V gene. CDR3 DNA: TGTGCCAGCAGCGCGGGACTCCCGAGAGAAAAACTGTTTTTT. Translation gives CASSAGLPREKLFF.

The rearrangement joins TRBV5-1 to TRBJ1-6; TRBD1 matches 11 bases. Trimming cost V 0 bases and J 9 bases; bases outside gene matches: 2. The germline CDR1 and CDR2 sequences are SGHRS and YFSETQ. The CDR3 has 15 residues. The CDR3 DNA follows: TGCGCCAGCAGCTTGGAGGGACAGGGGGTTTCACCCCTCCACTTT. It is translated as CASSLEGQGVSPLHF. Full variable domain (remainder filled in from reference TRBV5-1 and TRBJ1-6): KAGVTQTPRYLIKTRGQQVTLSCSPISGHRSVSWYQQTPGQGLQFLFEYFSETQRNKGNFPGRFSGRQFSNSRSEMNVSTLELGDSALYLCASSLEGQGVSPLHFGNGTRLTVT.

The V call is TRBV29-1, the J call TRBJ1-1, with D possibly matching TRBD1 (6 bases). Germline CDR1 and CDR2: SQVTM and ANQGSEA. There are 14 residues in the CDR3. V shed 6 bases and J shed 2 bases, with 16 bases lying between them. The CDR3 DNA sequence: TGCAGCGTCGTACCACAGGGAGCAAACACTGAAGCTTTCTTT. Its protein is CSVVPQGANTEAFF.

The chain links TRBV9 to TRBJ1-4; 9 positions match TRBD1. J lost 0 bases, V lost 3 bases, and 6 bases had no gene match. This CDR3 contains 17 residues. Germline V gives CDR1 SGDLS, CDR2 YYNGEE. As DNA, the CDR3 is TGTGCCAGCAGCGCGACAGGGGGTCTTGCAACTAATGAAAAACTGTTTTTT. Protein sequence: CASSATGGLATNEKLFF.

This clone was found once. The chain links TRBV7-8 to TRBJ2-3; D may be TRBD2 (6 bases). Trimming took 5 bases from V and 14 from J, leaving 17 bases between them. The length of the CDR3 is 12 residues. Germline CDR1 is SGHVS and CDR2 is FQNEAQ. The CDR3 sequence is CASSRGRLQVYF. CDR3 DNA: TGTGCCAGCAGCCGAGGGAGGTTGCAGGTGTATTTT.

The V and J genes are TRBV11-2 and TRBJ2-7; maybe TRBD2 (6 bases). Trimming took 6 bases from V and 2 from J, leaving 17 bases between them. Looked up from germline, CDR1 is SGHAT and CDR2 is FQNNGV. The CDR3 loop spans 15 amino acids. CDR3 bases: TGTGCCAGCAGACTGCGGGACTCGCCCGCCTACGAGCAGTACTTC. This codes for CASRLRDSPAYEQYF.

This clone was counted once. V gene TRBV6-6 combines with J gene TRBJ2-5, with 11 bases lining up with TRBD2. V was pared by 5 bases and J by 4 bases, with 15 bases of the junction left unmatched. The CDR3 contains 18 residues. Germline V gives CDR1 MNHNY, CDR2 SVGAGI (reference sequence). The CDR3 nucleotides are TGTGCCAGCAGTCCGGGGCGCGGTAGCGGGAGGGCCCGAGAGACCCAGTACTTC. This sequence encodes CASSPGRGSGRARETQYF.

In this sample, this clone turned up a few times. CDR3 DNA: TGTGCCAGCAGTGCCGAGCGTAGGGGCTACACCTTC. This translates into CASSAERRGYTF. The J gene is TRBJ1-2, the V gene TRBV2; D is uncertain. The CDR3 is made up of 12 amino acids. From germline, CDR1 is SNHLY and CDR2 FYNNEI. Trimming took off 4 bases at V and 8 bases at J, with 11 bases between the two ends.

CDR3 sequence reads: CASSLGSLGYSYEQYF. CDR3 coding DNA: TGCGCCAGCAGCCTGGGAAGCCTAGGTTACTCCTACGAGCAGTACTTC. The V call is TRBV5-1, the J call TRBJ2-7, with no clear D. The CDR3 loop spans 16 amino acids. With 4 bases removed from V and 0 bases from J, the gap between germline ends came to 17 bases. Germline loops: CDR1 SGHRS, CDR2 YFSETQ. The full variable domain, its missing parts supplied by reference TRBV5-1 and TRBJ2-7, is KAGVTQTPRYLIKTRGQQVTLSCSPISGHRSVSWYQQTPGQGLQFLFEYFSETQRNKGNFPGRFSGRQFSNSRSEMNVSTLELGDSALYLCASSLGSLGYSYEQYFGPGTRLTVT.

The V gene is TRBV14, the J gene TRBJ2-1; the match to TRBD2 covers 8 bases. CDR3 length: 15 residues. Germline-derived CDR1 and CDR2 are SGHDN and FVKESK. The ends lost 5 bases at V and 10 bases at J; junction bases unmatched: 13. CDR3: CASSASGFLKVEQFF. The CDR3 DNA reads TGTGCCAGCAGCGCTAGCGGGTTTCTAAAGGTAGAGCAGTTCTTC. Full variable domain (outside the CDR3, taken from reference TRBV14 and TRBJ2-1): EAGVTQFPSHSVIEKGQTVTLRCDPISGHDNLYWYRRVMGKEIKFLLHFVKESKQDESGMPNNRFLAERTGGTYSTLKVQPAELEDSGVYFCASSASGFLKVEQFFGPGTRLTVL.

The chain has TRBV9 and TRBJ2-3, with a weak D call TRBD1 (5 bases). The CDR3 length is 17 residues. Germline V gives CDR1 SGDLS, CDR2 YYNGEE. Between the trimmed V and J ends, which lost 4 bases and 2 bases, there was a span of 20 bases. CDR3 nucleotide sequence: TGTGCCAGCAGCCCACAGACAGTCCTCTCATTCACAGATACGCAGTATTTT. It is translated as CASSPQTVLSFTDTQYF.

The chain combines TRBV6-2 or TRBV6-3 with TRBJ2-3, with 7 bases fitting TRBD2. The V gene end was trimmed by 2 bases and the J gene end by 9 bases; junction bases not matched to a gene: 11. CDR1 is MNHEY, CDR2 SVGEGT, per germline. CDR3 length equals 15 residues. CDR3 in amino acids: CASSYGGRRRTTQYF. The CDR3 nucleotides are TGTGCCAGCAGTTACGGCGGGAGAAGGAGAACAACGCAGTATTTT.

This clone was seen only a few times. This chain connects TRBV19 to TRBJ1-5; D may be TRBD1 (6 bases). V was clipped by 4 bases and J by 1 base, with 14 bases between them. The germline CDR1 and CDR2 sequences are LNHDA and SQIVND (reference sequence). This CDR3 spans 16 amino acids. CDR3 bases: TGTGCCAGTAGTAGGCGGACAGAAATGAGCAATCAGCCCCAGCATTTT. Translating gives CASSRRTEMSNQPQHF.

V and J are TRBV5-8 and TRBJ2-3; 7 bases are a match to TRBD2. Germline V gives CDR1 SGHTS, CDR2 YDEGEE. V shed 4 bases, J shed 6 bases, and the junction held 8 bases outside the gene matches. The CDR3 covers 14 residues. CDR3 loop: CASSQAGRTDTQYF. The CDR3, as DNA: TGTGCCAGCAGCCAAGCGGGACGGACCGATACGCAGTATTTT.

The genes are TRBV18 and TRBJ2-3; 12 bases line up with TRBD2. Germline assignment: CDR1 KGHSH and CDR2 LQKENI. The CDR3 extends over 17 amino acids. V was pared by 0 bases and J by 2 bases, with 3 bases of the junction left unmatched. CDR3 sequence: CASSPPRLAGATDTQYF. The DNA for the CDR3 is TGTGCCAGCTCACCACCGAGACTAGCGGGGGCCACAGATACGCAGTATTTT.

The chain carries TRBV5-4 and TRBJ2-1; 8 nucleotides match TRBD2. The germline V gene has CDR1 SGHNT and CDR2 YYREEE (reference sequence). The V and J ends lost 0 bases and 10 bases, in that order; junction bases with no gene match: 15. CDR3 size: 17 residues. In DNA form, the CDR3 reads TGTGCCAGCAGCTTGGCGAGAGGTCGGGGGGGCCTGTTAGAGCAGTTCTTC. Its translation: CASSLARGRGGLLEQFF. Based on the CDR3 plus reference TRBV5-4 and TRBJ2-1, the full variable domain is ETGVTQSPTHLIKTRGQQVTLRCSSQSGHNTVSWYQQALGQGPQFIFQYYREEENGRGNFPPRFSGLQFPNYSSELNVNALELDDSALYLCASSLARGRGGLLEQFFGPGTRLTVL.

This chain uses TRBV11-2 with TRBJ2-1, with a tentative D call TRBD2 (6 bases). The CDR3 contains 15 residues. Per germline, CDR1 SGHAT and CDR2 FQNNGV. Trimming cost V 1 base and J 7 bases, with 14 bases left between them. The CDR3 sequence: CASSLGRHGGNEQFF. CDR3 nucleotide sequence: TGTGCCAGCAGCTTAGGCCGCCACGGGGGTAATGAGCAGTTCTTC.

V is TRBV7-2 and J is TRBJ2-5, with TRBD2 as a possible D gene (6 bases). CDR1 and CDR2 (germline): SGHTA, FQGNSA. This CDR3 spans 14 amino acids. V lost 1 base and J 4 bases, leaving 10 bases between the germline ends. CDR3 DNA sequence: TGTGCCAGCAGCTTAGTAGTCGGGGGAGAGACCCAGTACTTC. Translated: CASSLVVGGETQYF.

The rearrangement links TRBV27 to TRBJ2-4, with D tentatively TRBD1 (5 bases). Germline CDR1 is MNHEY and CDR2 is SMNVEV (reference sequence). With 6 bases removed from V and 0 bases from J, the gap between germline ends came to 12 bases. The CDR3 is 15 residues long. Written as DNA, the CDR3 is TGTGCCAGCAGCGTGGGGCCATTAGCCAAAAACATTCAGTACTTC. Translation: CASSVGPLAKNIQYF.

On this clone: The germline gene is not matched at one end of the junction; a read error may be the cause. The rearrangement links TRBV2 to TRBJ2-2; TRBD2 aligns across 9 bases. This CDR3 is built from 17 residues. CDR1 and CDR2 from the germline V gene are SNHLY and FYNNEI. Here the CDR3 DNA reads TGTGCCAGCAGTAAAGCGGGAGGACTCGCGAACACCGGGGAGCTGTTTTTT. As protein: CASSKAGGLANTGELFF. The full variable domain, its missing parts supplied by reference TRBV2 and TRBJ2-2, is EPEVTQTPSHQVTQMGQEVILRCVPISNHLYFYWYRQILGQKVEFLVSFYNNEISEKSEIFDDQFSVERPDGSNFTLKIRSTKLEDSAMYFCASSKAGGLANTGELFFGEGSRLTVL.

The V gene is TRBV6-4, the J gene TRBJ2-3; 8 bases map to TRBD1. Germline values: CDR1 MRHNA, CDR2 SNTAGT. This CDR3 is built from 16 residues. V was clipped by 5 bases and J by 4 bases; unmatched bases: 11. CDR3 protein: CASSFASGGPADTQYF. CDR3 bases: TGTGCCAGCAGTTTTGCTTCAGGGGGCCCCGCAGATACGCAGTATTTT.

J is TRBJ1-4 and V is TRBV2; TRBD1 matches at 10 bases. Trimming at V came to 4 bases and at J to 0 bases, leaving 14 bases not matched to a gene. The CDR3 contains 20 residues. CDR1 is SNHLY and CDR2 is FYNNEI in the germline V gene. The CDR3 sequence: CASSAPVRTGGMTTNEKLFF. The CDR3 DNA reads as TGTGCCAGCAGTGCCCCTGTACGGACAGGGGGGATGACAACTAATGAAAAACTGTTTTTT.

The J gene is TRBJ1-1, the V gene TRBV9; the match to TRBD1 covers 7 bases. V dropped 4 bases and J dropped 1; count of bases not matched to a gene: 7. Germline V gene sequence: CDR1 SGDLS, CDR2 YYNGEE. This CDR3 is 15 amino acids long. CDR3 in DNA: TGTGCCAGCAGCTCACAGGGGCGGGGGAACACTGAAGCTTTCTTT. Its protein product is CASSSQGRGNTEAFF.